Here is one T cell receptor beta chain with its context. Its target is unknown. At one of its ends the junction is not consistent with the germline gene, which may arise from a read error. The PCR employed 60 Vbeta primers together with 13 Jbeta primers. The assay was immunoSEQ multiplex PCR, and TCRdb's table has in-frame clones only and misses some. The sample consists of about 160,000 clones, around 74% of them appearing once. This sample is part of a study of cytomegalovirus exposure and HLA in healthy donors. Study in general: Early released data had around 88 million unique TCRs, all coming from HLA-typed donors.

The CDR3 is 14 amino acids. The germline CDR1 and CDR2 sequences are SGHRS and YFSETQ. Overall study findings and caveats: Certain sequence variants were highly shared and formed a cluster, and this cluster was likely a sequencing artifact. A later examination showed that TCR association rates differed by HLA locus, with DRB1 most and HLA-C fewest.

The sample consisted of PBMCs. The clonotype comes from a woman under 40 in good health and CMV-seronegative. The V gene is TRBV5-1, the J gene TRBJ2-6; the D gene is possibly TRBD2 (6 bases). CDR3 coding DNA: TGCGCCAGCAGCCCCCCAGGCGGGGCCAACGGCCTGACTTTC. As protein: CASSPPGGANGLTF. Based on the CDR3 plus reference TRBV5-1 and TRBJ2-6, the full variable domain is KAGVTQTPRYLIKTRGQQVTLSCSPISGHRSVSWYQQTPGQGLQFLFEYFSETQRNKGNFPGRFSGRQFSNSRSEMNVSTLELGDSALYLCASSPPGGANGLTFGAGSRLTVL.